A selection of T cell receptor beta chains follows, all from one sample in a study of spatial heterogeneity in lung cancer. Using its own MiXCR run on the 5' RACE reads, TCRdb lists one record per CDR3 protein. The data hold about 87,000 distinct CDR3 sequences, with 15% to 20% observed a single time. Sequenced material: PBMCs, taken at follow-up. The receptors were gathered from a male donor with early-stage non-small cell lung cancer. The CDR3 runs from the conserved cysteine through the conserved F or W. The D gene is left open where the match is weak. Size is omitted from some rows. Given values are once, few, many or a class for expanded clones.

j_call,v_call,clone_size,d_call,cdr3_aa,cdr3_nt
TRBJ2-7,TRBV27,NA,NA,CASSLDGNYEQYF,TGTGCCAGCAGTTTAGACGGGAACTACGAGCAGTACTTC
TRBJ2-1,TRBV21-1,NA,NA,CASRKDHHEQFF,TGTGCCAGCCGAAAAGACCACCATGAGCAGTTCTTC
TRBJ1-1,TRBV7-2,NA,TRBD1,CASSNRTGSGREAFF,TGTGCCAGCAGCAACCGGACAGGCTCCGGGAGAGAAGCTTTCTTT
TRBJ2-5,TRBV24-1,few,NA,CASQDWTKETQYF,TGTGCCAGCCAAGACTGGACGAAAGAGACCCAGTACTTC
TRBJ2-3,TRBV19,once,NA,CATQNTDTQYF,TGTGCCACACAGAACACAGATACGCAGTATTTT
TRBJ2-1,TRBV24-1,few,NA,CATSDLTGPYNEQFF,TGTGCCACCAGTGATTTAACAGGTCCCTACAATGAGCAGTTCTTC
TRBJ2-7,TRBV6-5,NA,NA,CASSYTGGLSSSYEQYF,TGTGCCAGCAGTTACACCGGGGGACTTTCGAGCTCCTACGAGCAGTACTTC
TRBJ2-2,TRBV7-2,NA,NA,CASSFESFREFGGELFF,TGTGCCAGCAGCTTTGAAAGTTTCCGGGAGTTCGGCGGGGAGCTGTTTTTT
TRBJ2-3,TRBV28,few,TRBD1,CASHGQGDTDTQYF,TGTGCCAGCCACGGACAGGGCGACACAGATACGCAGTATTTT
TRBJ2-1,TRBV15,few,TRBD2,CATSRELAGGYNEQFF,TGTGCCACCAGCAGGGAACTAGCGGGAGGTTACAATGAGCAGTTCTTC
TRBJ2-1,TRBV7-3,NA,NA,CASSLPGPLGNEQFF,TGTGCCAGCAGCTTACCGGGGCCGCTGGGGAATGAGCAGTTCTTC
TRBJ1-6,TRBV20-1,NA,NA,CSARDNVGSNSPLHF,TGCAGTGCTAGAGATAATGTGGGAAGTAATTCACCCCTCCACTTT
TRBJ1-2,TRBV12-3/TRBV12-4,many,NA,CASSSSSNYGYTF,TGTGCCAGCAGTTCGTCCTCTAACTATGGCTACACCTTC
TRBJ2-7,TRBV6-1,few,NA,CASSGELYEQYF,TGTGCCAGCAGTGGGGAGCTCTACGAGCAGTACTTC
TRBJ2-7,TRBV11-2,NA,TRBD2,CASSLSGLAGGEQYF,TGTGCCAGCAGCCTCTCGGGACTAGCGGGAGGAGAGCAGTACTTC
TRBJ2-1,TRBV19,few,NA,CASSLYSEQFF,TGTGCCAGTAGTTTGTACAGTGAGCAGTTCTTC
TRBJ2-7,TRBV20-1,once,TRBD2,CSARVPAGAHEQYF,TGCAGTGCTAGAGTCCCAGCGGGAGCCCACGAGCAGTACTTC
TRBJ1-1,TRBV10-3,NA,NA,CAIQDRSNTEAFF,TGTGCCATCCAGGACCGATCGAACACTGAAGCTTTCTTT
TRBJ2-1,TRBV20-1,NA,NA,CSARDETALSSYNEQFF,TGCAGTGCTAGAGATGAGACAGCTTTGAGCTCCTACAATGAGCAGTTCTTC
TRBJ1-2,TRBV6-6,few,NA,CASTQTGKDYGYTF,TGTGCCAGCACCCAGACAGGCAAGGACTATGGCTACACCTTC
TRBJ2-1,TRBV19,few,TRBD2,CASSIWTRHNEQFF,TGTGCCAGTAGTATTTGGACTAGACACAATGAGCAGTTCTTC
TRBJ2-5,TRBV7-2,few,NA,CASSLTRALETQYF,TGTGCCAGCAGCTTAACTAGGGCGCTAGAGACCCAGTACTTC
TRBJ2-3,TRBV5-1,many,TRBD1,CASSAGQGSGSSTDTQYF,TGCGCCAGCAGCGCGGGACAGGGCTCGGGTTCTAGCACAGATACGCAGTATTTT
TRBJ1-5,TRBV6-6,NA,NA,CASSAYGDQPQHF,TGTGCCAGCAGTGCCTACGGAGATCAGCCCCAGCATTTT
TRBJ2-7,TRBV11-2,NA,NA,CASSLGRAYEQYF,TGTGCCAGCAGCTTGGGCAGGGCCTACGAGCAGTACTTC
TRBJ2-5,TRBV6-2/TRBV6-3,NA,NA,CASSTDVQETQYF,TGTGCCAGCAGTACGGACGTCCAGGAGACCCAGTACTTC
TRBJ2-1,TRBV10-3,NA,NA,CAISVPGEQFF,TGTGCCATCAGTGTGCCCGGAGAGCAGTTCTTC
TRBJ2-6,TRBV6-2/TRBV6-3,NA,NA,CASSSRAGANVLTF,TGTGCCAGCAGTTCCAGGGCTGGGGCCAACGTCCTGACTTTC
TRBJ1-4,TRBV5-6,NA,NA,CASSFGQGWEKLFF,TGTGCCAGCAGCTTTGGTCAGGGATGGGAAAAACTGTTTTTT
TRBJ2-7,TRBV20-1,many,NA,CSASQIGGLPPYEQYF,TGCAGTGCTAGTCAGATCGGGGGCCTCCCCCCCTACGAGCAGTACTTC
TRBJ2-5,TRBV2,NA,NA,CASRSRTVGEETQYF,TGTGCCAGCAGAAGTCGGACCGTGGGCGAGGAGACCCAGTACTTC
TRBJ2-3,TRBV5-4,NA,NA,CASSSGGGRRSTDTQYF,TGTGCCAGCAGCTCGGGGGGCGGGAGAAGGAGCACAGATACGCAGTATTTT
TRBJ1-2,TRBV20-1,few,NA,CSASKRRGHLGYTF,TGCAGTGCTAGTAAAAGAAGGGGACACCTCGGCTACACCTTC
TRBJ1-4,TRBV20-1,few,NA,CSAKVAGLEKLFF,TGCAGTGCTAAGGTAGCGGGGCTTGAAAAACTGTTTTTT
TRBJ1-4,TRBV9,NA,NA,CASSVSPNEKLFF,TGTGCCAGCAGCGTGAGCCCTAATGAAAAACTGTTTTTT
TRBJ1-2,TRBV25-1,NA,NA,CASSARYGYTF,TGTGCCAGCAGTGCTCGGTATGGCTACACCTTC
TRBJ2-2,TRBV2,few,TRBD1,CASSAQTGVTGELFF,TGTGCCAGCAGTGCCCAGACAGGGGTCACCGGGGAGCTGTTTTTT
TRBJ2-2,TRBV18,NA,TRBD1,CASSPPGTGASGELFF,TGTGCCAGCTCACCACCCGGGACAGGGGCATCCGGGGAGCTGTTTTTT
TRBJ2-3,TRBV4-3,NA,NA,CASSQEPRDTQYF,TGCGCCAGCAGCCAAGAACCGCGAGATACGCAGTATTTT
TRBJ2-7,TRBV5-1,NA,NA,CASRTGVRSYEQYF,TGCGCCAGCCGTACTGGGGTTAGGTCCTACGAGCAGTACTTC